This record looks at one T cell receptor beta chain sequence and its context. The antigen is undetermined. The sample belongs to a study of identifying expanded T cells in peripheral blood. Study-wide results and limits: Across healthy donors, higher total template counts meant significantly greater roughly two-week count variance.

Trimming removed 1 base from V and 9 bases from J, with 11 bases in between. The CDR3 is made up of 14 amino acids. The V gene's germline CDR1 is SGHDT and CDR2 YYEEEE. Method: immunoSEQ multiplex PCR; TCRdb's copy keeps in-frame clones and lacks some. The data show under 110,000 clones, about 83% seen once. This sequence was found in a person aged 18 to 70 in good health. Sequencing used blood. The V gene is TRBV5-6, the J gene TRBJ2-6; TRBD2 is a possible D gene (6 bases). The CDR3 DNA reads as TGTGCCAGCAGCTTGTGGGCGGGGAACAACGTCCTGACTTTC. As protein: CASSLWAGNNVLTF.